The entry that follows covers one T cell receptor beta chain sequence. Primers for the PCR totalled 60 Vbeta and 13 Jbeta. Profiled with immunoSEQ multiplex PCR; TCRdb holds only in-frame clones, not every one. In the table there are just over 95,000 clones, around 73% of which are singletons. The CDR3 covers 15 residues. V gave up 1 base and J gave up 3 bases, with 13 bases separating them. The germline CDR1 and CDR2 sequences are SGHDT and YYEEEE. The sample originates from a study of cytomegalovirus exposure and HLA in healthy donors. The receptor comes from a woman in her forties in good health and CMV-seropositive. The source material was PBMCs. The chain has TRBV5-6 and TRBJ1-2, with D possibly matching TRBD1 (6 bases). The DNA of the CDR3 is TGTGCCAGCAGCTTGTGGGGGGCGGGAGACTATGGCTACACCTTC. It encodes CASSLWGAGDYGYTF. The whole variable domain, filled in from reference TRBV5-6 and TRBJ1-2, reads DAGVTQSPTHLIKTRGQQVTLRCSPKSGHDTVSWYQQALGQGPQFIFQYYEEEERQRGNFPDRFSGHQFPNYSSELNVNALLLGDSALYLCASSLWGAGDYGYTFGSGTRLTVV.